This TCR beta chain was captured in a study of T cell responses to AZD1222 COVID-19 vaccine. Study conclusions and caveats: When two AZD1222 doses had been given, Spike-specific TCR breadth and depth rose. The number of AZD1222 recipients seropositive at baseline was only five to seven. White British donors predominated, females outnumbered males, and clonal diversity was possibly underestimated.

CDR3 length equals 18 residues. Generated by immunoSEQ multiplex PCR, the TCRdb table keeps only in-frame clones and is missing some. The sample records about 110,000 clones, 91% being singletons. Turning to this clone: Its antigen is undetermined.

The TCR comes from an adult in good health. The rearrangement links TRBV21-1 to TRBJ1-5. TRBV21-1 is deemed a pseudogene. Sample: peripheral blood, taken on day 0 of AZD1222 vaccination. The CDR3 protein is CASSKLRRRGYSNQPQHF. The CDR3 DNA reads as TGTGCCAGCAGCAAATTACGTAGACGAGGATATAGCAATCAGCCCCAGCATTTT.